The 21 T cell receptor beta chains given below trace back to one sample, sequenced in a study of T-cell reconstitution after alpha-beta-depleted transplantation in children. The TCRbeta library was prepared with unique molecular identifiers. MiXCR was run by TCRdb on the PCR reads, yielding one entry per CDR3 protein. Here the sample spans about 510,000 distinct CDR3 sequences, around 10% being singletons. Sequencing used PBMCs, mostly from graft donor cells, obtained 180 days after TCRalphabeta/CD19-depleted stem cell transplant. Every receptor here comes from a female patient aged 2 to 10 who had a stem cell transplant for aplastic anemia, so the T cells may come from the graft donor.

This clonotype was observed at least ten times. The rearrangement links TRBV12-3 or TRBV12-4 to TRBJ2-2; TRBD1 agrees at 7 bases. Losses at the gene ends were 6 bases for V and 0 bases for J; bases not matched to a gene: 1. The CDR3 covers 14 residues. The CDR3 nucleotides read TGTGCCAGCAGCGACAGGGCGAACACCGGGGAGCTGTTTTTT. Protein product: CASSDRANTGELFF.

This clonotype was seen at least ten times. The chain employs TRBV11-1 and TRBJ2-3; 7 positions match TRBD2. Looked up from germline, CDR1 is SGHAT and CDR2 is FQDESV (reference sequence). CDR3 length equals 18 residues. Unmatched junction bases numbered 11, after V lost 0 bases and J lost 2 bases. DNA of the CDR3: TGTGCCAGCAGCTTAGCTGGCTGGACTAGTTCTTTCACAGATACGCAGTATTTT. This encodes CASSLAGWTSSFTDTQYF.

The CDR3 loop is CASSQPRHTGFNQPQHF. The CDR3 DNA reads TGCGCCAGCAGCCAACCTAGACACACAGGATTCAATCAGCCCCAGCATTTT. The J gene is TRBJ1-5, the V gene TRBV4-1, with TRBD1 as a possible D gene (5 bases). The germline V and J ends were trimmed by 2 bases and 3 bases, with 17 bases remaining between them. The CDR3 contains 17 residues. Germline lookup yields CDR1 MGHRA and CDR2 YSYEKL.

This clonotype has at least ten counts. This chain connects TRBV29-1 to TRBJ2-3; 9 nucleotides agree with TRBD1. Trimming cost V 6 bases and J 0 bases; bases outside gene matches: 1. Germline CDR1 is SQVTM and CDR2 is ANQGSEA. The CDR3 consists of 13 residues. CDR3 amino acids: CSVGTGSTDTQYF. The CDR3, as DNA: TGCAGCGTGGGGACAGGGAGCACAGATACGCAGTATTTT.

The sample holds many counts of this clonotype. This chain connects TRBV12-3 or TRBV12-4 to TRBJ2-3; no firm D call. There are 16 residues in the CDR3. Trimming removed 6 bases from V and 1 base from J, with 17 bases in between. The CDR3 DNA reads as TGTGCCAGCAGCTCCCTAATGGCAGGCCGCACAGATACGCAGTATTTT. Translating gives CASSSLMAGRTDTQYF.

The rearrangement links TRBV28 to TRBJ1-1; D gene unclear. The CDR3 length is 14 residues. Germline loops: CDR1 MDHEN, CDR2 SYDVKM. The V end lost 1 base, the J end lost 1 base, and 7 bases lay between the germline ends. CDR3 amino acids: CASSLFRKNTEAFF. DNA for the CDR3: TGTGCCAGCAGTTTATTCAGGAAGAACACTGAAGCTTTCTTT.

This clonotype has more than one count but fewer than ten. This sequence joins TRBV7-8 and TRBJ2-6, with TRBD1 matching 10 bases. The CDR3 contains 18 residues. Losses at the gene ends were 5 bases for V and 2 bases for J; bases not matched to a gene: 9. Germline values: CDR1 SGHVS, CDR2 FQNEAQ. For the CDR3, the DNA is TGTGCCAGCAGCCCTCGGGACAGGGGCTTGACTGGGGCCAACGTCCTGACTTTC. Protein sequence: CASSPRDRGLTGANVLTF. Using reference TRBV7-8 and TRBJ2-6 for the parts outside the CDR3, the full variable domain is GAGVSQSPRYKVAKRGQDVALRCDPISGHVSLFWYQQALGQGPEFLTYFQNEAQLDKSGLPSDRFFAERPEGSVSTLKIQRTQQEDSAVYLCASSPRDRGLTGANVLTFGAGSRLTVL.

This clonotype came up many times. The genes are TRBV5-1 and TRBJ1-1; no definite D call. The CDR3 contains 13 residues. The ends were cut back, 3 bases at V and 0 bases at J, with 6 bases in the middle. Germline-derived CDR1 and CDR2 are SGHRS and YFSETQ. CDR3 region: CASSSTLNTEAFF. CDR3 nucleotides: TGCGCCAGCAGCTCCACACTGAACACTGAAGCTTTCTTT.

This chain connects TRBV29-1 to TRBJ2-6; D is unresolved. Germline V gene sequence: CDR1 SQVTM, CDR2 ANQGSEA. V dropped 3 bases and J dropped 0 bases, with 6 bases sitting between them. The length of the CDR3 is 14 residues. CDR3 DNA sequence: TGCAGCGTTGAGACGGCCTCTGGGGCCAACGTCCTGACTTTC. Protein sequence: CSVETASGANVLTF.

The chain employs TRBV7-2 and TRBJ1-1; D might be TRBD1 (6 bases). This CDR3 comprises 14 residues. CDR1 is SGHTA and CDR2 is FQGNSA in the germline V gene. The V and J ends lost 6 bases and 5 bases respectively, with 16 bases between them. The CDR3 sequence is CASRVNRVWTEAFF. CDR3 in DNA: TGTGCCAGCAGGGTAAACAGGGTTTGGACTGAAGCTTTCTTT. The full variable domain, completed using reference TRBV7-2 and TRBJ1-1, is GAGVSQSPSNKVTEKGKDVELRCDPISGHTALYWYRQSLGQGLEFLIYFQGNSAPDKSGLPSDRFSAERTGGSVSTLTIQRTQQEDSAVYLCASRVNRVWTEAFFGQGTRLTVV.

This chain connects TRBV7-7 to TRBJ2-1, with D uncertain. Trimming shortened V by 5 bases and J by 4 bases, and 9 bases separated the two germline ends. Per germline, CDR1 SSHAT and CDR2 FNYEAQ (reference sequence). The CDR3 is 13 amino acids. The DNA for the CDR3 is TGTGCCAGCAGCGTGGACCATTACAATGAGCAGTTCTTC. This translates into CASSVDHYNEQFF.

This clonotype has a handful of counts. The genes are TRBV5-1 and TRBJ2-3; 15 bases align to TRBD2. This CDR3 has 16 amino acids. V was clipped by 4 bases and J by 4 bases; unmatched bases: 4. Germline V gene data show CDR1 as SGHRS and CDR2 as YFSETQ. The DNA for the CDR3 is TGCGCCAGCAGCACTCGGACTAGCGGGAGGGCAGATACGCAGTATTTT. It encodes CASSTRTSGRADTQYF.

This clonotype was detected ten times or more. This rearrangement joins TRBV20-1 to TRBJ1-5; TRBD1 agrees at 11 bases. Looked up from germline, CDR1 is DFQATT and CDR2 is SNEGSKA (reference sequence). The V and J ends lost 5 bases and 2 bases, in that order; junction bases with no gene match: 2. The CDR3 sequence is 14 residues long. The CDR3 protein is CSAGQGARNQPQHF. The CDR3 nucleotides are TGCAGTGCTGGACAGGGGGCCCGCAATCAGCCCCAGCATTTT.

This sequence joins TRBV7-2 and TRBJ2-3; 8 nucleotides match TRBD1. Trimming cost V 5 bases and J 5 bases; bases outside gene matches: 6. CDR3 length: 14 amino acids. Germline CDR1 reads SGHTA; CDR2 reads FQGNSA. The DNA of the CDR3 is TGTGCCAGCAGCCCCTGGACAGGGTTAGATACGCAGTATTTT. Translating it yields CASSPWTGLDTQYF.

The table lists this clonotype with a few counts. The chain combines TRBV12-3 or TRBV12-4 with TRBJ1-2, with TRBD1 identical over 10 bases. V shed 7 bases and J 6 bases; nucleotides not matched to a gene: 8. This CDR3 has 14 amino acids. The CDR3 DNA follows: TGTGCCAGCACCTCCCGTGGGACAGGGGATGGCTACACCTTC. This translates into CASTSRGTGDGYTF.

This rearrangement joins TRBV6-2 or TRBV6-3 to TRBJ2-7; TRBD1 aligns across 10 bases. CDR3 length equals 15 residues. Germline lookup yields CDR1 MNHEY and CDR2 SVGEGT. Losses at the gene ends were 2 bases for V and 3 bases for J; bases not matched to a gene: 4. CDR3 sequence reads: CASSYAGQGFYEQYF. The CDR3 DNA follows: TGTGCCAGCAGTTACGCGGGACAGGGGTTCTACGAGCAGTACTTC.

In its sample, this clonotype was seen many times. The V call is TRBV12-3 or TRBV12-4, the J call TRBJ1-1; D unclear. V was shortened by 3 bases and J by 0 bases, with 5 bases between the two germline ends. This CDR3 has 13 amino acids. Here the CDR3 reads CASSLAMNTEAFF. The CDR3 DNA is TGTGCCAGCAGTTTGGCCATGAACACTGAAGCTTTCTTT.

This clonotype was seen repeatedly, ten times or more. The chain carries TRBV29-1 and TRBJ1-5; 10 nucleotides align to TRBD1. Germline loops: CDR1 SQVTM, CDR2 ANQGSEA. CDR3 size: 14 residues. The J segment lost 1 base and the V segment lost 7 bases, leaving 4 bases of the junction unmatched. DNA for the CDR3: TGCAGCGCCAAGACAGGGGGCAGCAATCAGCCCCAGCATTTT. Its translation is CSAKTGGSNQPQHF. The whole variable domain, remainder taken from reference TRBV29-1 and TRBJ1-5, is SAVISQKPSRDICQRGTSLTIQCQVDSQVTMMFWYRQQPGQSLTLIATANQGSEATYESGFVIDKFPISRPNLTFSTLTVSNMSPEDSSIYLCSAKTGGSNQPQHFGDGTRLSIL.

This clonotype was seen a few times. This chain uses TRBV15 with TRBJ2-4; the match to TRBD2 covers 8 bases. The CDR3 contains 22 residues. Unmatched junction bases numbered 21, after V lost 2 bases and J lost 0 bases. CDR1 and CDR2 from the germline V gene are LNHNV and YYDKDF (reference sequence). In DNA, the CDR3 is TGTGCCACCAGCAGACCACATACCCTTTACTGGCGGGGGGCCCTAGCCAAAAACATTCAGTACTTC. Protein: CATSRPHTLYWRGALAKNIQYF.

This chain links TRBV5-1 with TRBJ1-2; D is uncertain. V lost 0 bases, J lost 1 base, and 10 bases lay in between. The CDR3 runs 15 residues. Germline CDR1 reads SGHRS; CDR2 reads YFSETQ. The CDR3: CASSLEGFLNYGYTF. The CDR3 bases are TGCGCCAGCAGCTTGGAGGGTTTTCTTAACTATGGCTACACCTTC.

The chain joins TRBV12-3 or TRBV12-4 to TRBJ1-2; no firm D call. Trimming took 6 bases from V and 5 from J, leaving 13 bases between them. The CDR3 runs 13 residues. CDR3 region: CASRTLSPYGYTF. The CDR3 bases are TGTGCCAGCAGGACCCTCTCACCGTATGGCTACACCTTC.